This T cell receptor beta chain was sequenced in a study of T cells in localized non-small cell lung cancer. From germline, CDR1 is DFQATT and CDR2 SNEGSKA (reference sequence). V gave up 5 bases and J gave up 4 bases, with 7 bases separating them. This CDR3 is built from 11 residues. This clone was seen more than once but under ten times. Some clones are missing from TCRdb's copy, which holds only in-frame ones; the method was immunoSEQ multiplex PCR. In the table there are about 61,000 clones, approximately 90% of which are singletons. Specimen: peripheral blood, collected before any cancer treatment. The source is a man between 40 and 70 years old with stage I squamous cell lung carcinoma. This chain joins TRBV20-1 and TRBJ2-3, with D tentatively TRBD2 (5 bases). CDR3 sequence (DNA): TGCAGTGCTGAGGAGGCAGATACGCAGTATTTT. Protein product: CSAEEADTQYF.